Included here is one T cell receptor beta chain sequence, with context. It may be a read error: a sequence one base away is much more abundant. The CDR3 spans 14 residues. V was cut by 11 bases and J by 6 bases, with 22 bases left in between. Per the germline V gene, CDR1 is MNHEY and CDR2 is SMNVEV (reference sequence). The data derive from a study of CD8+CD57+ T cells in acquired aplastic anemia. At the level of the study: Sorted CD4+ and CD8+ cells yielded DNA averaging approximately 3 ug. Healthy donors had, on average, roughly 9.8 million reads for their CD4+ cells.

Genomic DNA templated the TCR beta VDJ and CDR3 profiling. TCRdb analysed the reads with MiXCR anew, one entry per CDR3 protein. The sample gives roughly 170,000 distinct CDR3 sequences, around 60% of which show up once; about 41% is in the top ten. The sequenced material came from sorted CD4+, CD8+, or CD8+CD57+ T cells (not recorded which) from PBMCs. This TCR came from a human donor in good health. The genes are TRBV27 and TRBJ1-1; D is undetermined. The CDR3 loop reads CAGVPPARNPEAFF. In DNA form, the CDR3 reads TGTGCCGGCGTTCCTCCGGCTCGGAATCCTGAAGCTTTCTTT.